This T cell receptor beta chain derives from a study of cytomegalovirus exposure and HLA in healthy donors. Across the whole study: Within the Caucasian-associated ancestry cluster were 81% of the roughly 400 genotyped donors.

The PCR contained 60 Vbeta and 13 Jbeta primers. Assay used: immunoSEQ multiplex PCR; TCRdb lists only in-frame clones, some missing. The top ten clones hold 1% to 1.5% of a sample with under 150,000 clones, roughly 80% of them seen once. As to this clone: What it recognizes is unknown.

V was clipped by 6 bases and J by 1 base, with 10 bases between them. Germline loops: CDR1 MNHNY, CDR2 SVGAGI (reference sequence). This CDR3 is 14 amino acids long. The study's findings and limits: A cluster of highly shared sequence variants was likely a sequencing artifact. Sequences of the TCR beta chain were said to predict the HLA-A and HLA-B alleles of most subjects accurately. Earlier analysis looked at TCR beta V segments, and most were productive about 87% or about 30% of the time.

The clonotype originates from a girl between 2 and 10 years old in good health and CMV-seronegative. The specimen was PBMCs. The rearrangement joins TRBV6-6 to TRBJ1-3; no clear D. For the CDR3, the DNA is TGTGCCAGCAGCCACATGAGGTCTGGAAACACCATATATTTT. As protein: CASSHMRSGNTIYF.